This is a list of T cell receptor beta chains from one sample in a study of blood T cell repertoires in COVID-19. The protocol was immunoSEQ multiplex PCR, while the TCRdb copy is restricted to in-frame clones and leaves out a portion. This table holds a few hundred thousand clones, about 91% found once. Sequenced input: peripheral blood. These receptor sequences come from a woman aged 45 to 65 with COVID-19, enrolled during active disease. CDR3s include the opening cysteine and the closing phenylalanine or tryptophan. The D gene is left open where the match is weak. Some rows have no size entry. The others give once, few or many, or a class for an expanded clone.

v_gene	d_gene	j_gene	abundance	len	CDR3nt	CDR3aa
TRBV30	-	TRBJ1-2	-	12	TGTGCCTGGACAGGGAAGGGCTATGGCTACACCTTC	CAWTGKGYGYTF
TRBV9	TRBD2	TRBJ2-7	-	15	TGTGCCAGCAGCGTAGCGGCTAGCGGTACCTACGAGCAGTACTTC	CASSVAASGTYEQYF
TRBV5-1	-	TRBJ1-1	-	14	TGCGCCAGCACCCGCGGGGCGCCGAACACTGAAGCTTTCTTT	CASTRGAPNTEAFF
TRBV11-2	TRBD1	TRBJ1-4	-	15	TGTGCCAGCAGCTTGGGTCCGGACAGGGAGAGAAAACTGTTTTTT	CASSLGPDRERKLFF
TRBV5-6	TRBD1	TRBJ2-1	-	15	TGTGCCAGCAGCTCTAGGGACAGCTCCTACAATGAGCAGTTCTTC	CASSSRDSSYNEQFF
TRBV7-8	-	TRBJ2-3	-	12	TGTGCCAGCAGCCCCGGCACAGATACGCAGTATTTT	CASSPGTDTQYF
TRBV19	-	TRBJ1-5	-	16	TGTGCCAGTCTCTATACGGCAGGTTCCCATAATCAGCCCCAGCATTTT	CASLYTAGSHNQPQHF
TRBV28	-	TRBJ2-3	once	15	TGTGCCAGCAGTTTTGGGCAGGGGTCCACAGATACGCAGTATTTT	CASSFGQGSTDTQYF
TRBV5-1	TRBD1	TRBJ2-1	-	14	TGCGCCAGCACCGCAGGACAGGGGAGAATTGTGGAGTTCTTC	CASTAGQGRIVEFF
TRBV12-5	-	TRBJ1-5	-	12	TGTGCTAGTGGGGATGGGCGTCAGCCCCAGCATTTT	CASGDGRQPQHF
TRBV4-1	-	TRBJ1-5	-	16	TGCGCCAGCAGCCAAGCCTCAGGGGAAGGGAATCAGCCCCAGCATTTT	CASSQASGEGNQPQHF
TRBV28	-	TRBJ2-3	-	9	TGTGCCAGCAGCCTCTGCGGCCCCTTT	CASSLCGPF
TRBV27	-	TRBJ1-2	-	17	TGTGCCAGCAGTCCCAGCGGAGGGTCAATCCTTAACTATGGCTACACCTTC	CASSPSGGSILNYGYTF
TRBV19	-	TRBJ1-5	-	12	TGTGCCAGTTCGGGAAGCAATCAGCCCCAGCATTTT	CASSGSNQPQHF
TRBV7-9	-	TRBJ1-2	-	15	TGTGCCAGCAGCCTAGTGAGGGGGGGAAACTATGGCTACACCTTC	CASSLVRGGNYGYTF
TRBV6-4	-	TRBJ1-3	-	16	TGTGCCAGCAGTACCACCCCCAGGGTTTCCGGAAACACCATATATTTT	CASSTTPRVSGNTIYF
TRBV21-1	-	TRBJ1-1	-	13	TGTGCCAGCAGCAAAGTATATGGAGAGGAAGCTTTCTTT	CASSKVYGEEAFF
TRBV4-1	-	TRBJ2-3	-	16	TGCGCCAGCAGCCAAAGTGGCACCTTCATAACAGATACGCAGTATTTT	CASSQSGTFITDTQYF
TRBV2	TRBD1	TRBJ2-7	-	16	TGTGCCAGCAGTGAATCCAGGGGGTTCGGGGCCTACGAGCAGTACTTC	CASSESRGFGAYEQYF
TRBV30	-	TRBJ1-2	-	12	TGTGCCTGGACACAGGCTAGGCAGGGCTACACCTTC	CAWTQARQGYTF
TRBV9	-	TRBJ2-1	-	13	TGTGCCAGCAGCGCCGGGACAACCAATGAGCAGTTCTTC	CASSAGTTNEQFF
TRBV6-5	TRBD1	TRBJ1-4	-	15	TGTGCCAGCAGTTACACTCAGGGGGCAATAGGGAAACTGTTTTTT	CASSYTQGAIGKLFF
TRBV29-1	-	TRBJ2-1	-	12	TGCAGCGTTGAAGGAGGGGAGGCTGAGCAGTTCTTC	CSVEGGEAEQFF
TRBV5-1	-	TRBJ2-5	-	14	TGCGCCAGCAGCCATTCAGGGGCGCAAGAGACCCAGTACTTC	CASSHSGAQETQYF
TRBV10-2	-	TRBJ2-5	-	14	TGCGCCAGCAGATTAGACTCTGCTGGGGAGACCCAGTACTTC	CASRLDSAGETQYF
TRBV5-4	TRBD1	TRBJ1-1	-	16	TGTGCCAGCAGCTTGGAAGGGGGACAGTGGAACACTGAAGCTTTCTTT	CASSLEGGQWNTEAFF
TRBV5-1	TRBD1	TRBJ1-1	-	15	TGCGCCAGCAGCTTGGACAGGGGAAATATCTTCGAAGCTTTCTTT	CASSLDRGNIFEAFF
TRBV27	TRBD2	TRBJ2-1	-	17	TGTGCCAGCAGTTTAGGTGCACTAGCGGGGGGTGGCAATGAGCAGTTCTTC	CASSLGALAGGGNEQFF
TRBV5-6	TRBD1	TRBJ1-6	few	18	TGTGCCAGCAGCTCCCCCGACAGGGTGGGGACCTATAATTCACCCCTCCACTTT	CASSSPDRVGTYNSPLHF
TRBV29-1	-	TRBJ2-7	-	11	TGCAGCGTTGAAGAGGGGGGCGAGCAGTACTTC	CSVEEGGEQYF
TRBV10-3	-	TRBJ2-7	-	11	TGTGCCAGCGGAGGGACCTACGAGCAGTACTTC	CASGGTYEQYF
TRBV5-1	-	TRBJ1-3	once	15	TGCGCCAGCAGCTTGGATGGGGCCGACGGAAACACCATATATTTT	CASSLDGADGNTIYF
TRBV10-2	-	TRBJ1-2	-	13	TGCGCCAGCAGTGAGACCGCTGAGTGGGGCTACACCTTC	CASSETAEWGYTF
TRBV4-1	-	TRBJ2-7	-	16	TGCGCCAGCAGCCAGGTAGCCGGGACCGGGGGGCTCGAGCAGTACTTC	CASSQVAGTGGLEQYF